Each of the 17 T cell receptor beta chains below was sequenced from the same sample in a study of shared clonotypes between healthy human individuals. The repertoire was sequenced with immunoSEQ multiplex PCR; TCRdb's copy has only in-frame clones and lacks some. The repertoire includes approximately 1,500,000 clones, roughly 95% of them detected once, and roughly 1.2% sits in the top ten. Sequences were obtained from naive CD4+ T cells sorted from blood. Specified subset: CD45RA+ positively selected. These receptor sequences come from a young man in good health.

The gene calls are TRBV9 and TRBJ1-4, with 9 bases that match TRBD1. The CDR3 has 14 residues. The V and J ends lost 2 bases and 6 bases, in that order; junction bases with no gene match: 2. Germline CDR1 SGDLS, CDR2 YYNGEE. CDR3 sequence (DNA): TGTGCCAGCAGCGTCAGGACAGGGGATGAAAAACTGTTTTTT. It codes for CASSVRTGDEKLFF.

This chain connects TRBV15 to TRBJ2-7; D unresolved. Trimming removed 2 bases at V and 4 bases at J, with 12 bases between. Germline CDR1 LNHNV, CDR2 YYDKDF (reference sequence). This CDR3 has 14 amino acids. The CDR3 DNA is TGTGCCACCAGCAGAATTAACGACTTGTACGAGCAGTACTTC. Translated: CATSRINDLYEQYF.

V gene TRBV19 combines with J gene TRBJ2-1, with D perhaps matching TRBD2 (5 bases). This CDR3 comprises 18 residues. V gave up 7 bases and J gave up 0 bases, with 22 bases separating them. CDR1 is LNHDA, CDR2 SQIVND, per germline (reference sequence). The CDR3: CASTNRRHDLASYNEQFF. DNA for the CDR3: TGTGCCAGTACCAACCGCCGGCACGACCTAGCCTCCTACAATGAGCAGTTCTTC.

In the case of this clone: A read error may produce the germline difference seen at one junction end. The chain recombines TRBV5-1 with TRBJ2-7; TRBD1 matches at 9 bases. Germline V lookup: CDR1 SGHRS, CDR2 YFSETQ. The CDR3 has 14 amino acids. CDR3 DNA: TGCGCCAGCAGTCCGGGACAGGGTTCCTCCGAGCAGTACTTC. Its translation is CASSPGQGSSEQYF.

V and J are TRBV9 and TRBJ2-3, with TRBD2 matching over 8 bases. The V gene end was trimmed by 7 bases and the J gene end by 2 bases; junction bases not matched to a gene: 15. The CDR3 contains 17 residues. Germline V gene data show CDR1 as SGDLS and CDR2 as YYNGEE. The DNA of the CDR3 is TGTGCCAGCGGCCCCGGGAGTAGCGGGGCGACCACAGATACGCAGTATTTT. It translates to CASGPGSSGATTDTQYF.

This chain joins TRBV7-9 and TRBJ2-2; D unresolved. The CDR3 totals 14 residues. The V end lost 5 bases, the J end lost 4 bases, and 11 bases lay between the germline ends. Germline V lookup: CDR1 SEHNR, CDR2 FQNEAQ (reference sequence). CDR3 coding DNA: TGTGCCAGCAGCCCCGAAACGTTCACCGGGGAGCTGTTTTTT. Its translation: CASSPETFTGELFF. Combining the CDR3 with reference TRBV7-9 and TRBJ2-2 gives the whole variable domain DTGVSQNPRHKITKRGQNVTFRCDPISEHNRLYWYRQTLGQGPEFLTYFQNEAQLEKSRLLSDRFSAERPKGSFSTLEIQRTEQGDSAMYLCASSPETFTGELFFGEGSRLTVL.

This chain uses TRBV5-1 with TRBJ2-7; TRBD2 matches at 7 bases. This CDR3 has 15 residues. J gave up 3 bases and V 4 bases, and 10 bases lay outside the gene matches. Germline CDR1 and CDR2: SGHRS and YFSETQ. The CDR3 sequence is CASSRGTSDDYEQYF. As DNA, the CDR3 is TGCGCCAGCAGCCGAGGTACTAGCGATGACTACGAGCAGTACTTC. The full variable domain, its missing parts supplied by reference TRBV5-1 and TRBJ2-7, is KAGVTQTPRYLIKTRGQQVTLSCSPISGHRSVSWYQQTPGQGLQFLFEYFSETQRNKGNFPGRFSGRQFSNSRSEMNVSTLELGDSALYLCASSRGTSDDYEQYFGPGTRLTVT.

CDR3 protein: CASSSSTGTEAFF. In DNA, the CDR3 is TGTGCCAGCAGCTCCTCCACAGGGACTGAAGCTTTCTTT. This rearrangement joins TRBV6-6 to TRBJ1-1; possibly TRBD1 for D (6 bases). Germline CDR1 reads MNHNY; CDR2 reads SVGAGI (reference sequence). Deletions cut 6 bases from V and 5 bases from J, with 13 bases between. This CDR3 has 13 residues.

CDR3 coding DNA: TGTGCCAGCAGCTTGCAGGGGGTCAATGAGCAGTTCTTC. Protein: CASSLQGVNEQFF. The rearrangement links TRBV5-5 to TRBJ2-1; 7 bases line up with TRBD1. J was trimmed by 6 bases and V by 1 base; bases with no gene match: 1. Germline V CDR1 and CDR2: SGHKS, YYEKEE (reference sequence). The CDR3 consists of 13 residues.

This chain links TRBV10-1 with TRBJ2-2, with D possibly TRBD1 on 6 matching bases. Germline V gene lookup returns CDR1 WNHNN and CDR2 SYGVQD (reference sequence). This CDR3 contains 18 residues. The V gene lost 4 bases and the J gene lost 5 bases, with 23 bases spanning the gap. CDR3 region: CASSANRVNRLVTGELFF. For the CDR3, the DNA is TGCGCCAGCAGTGCCAACAGGGTAAACCGTCTTGTTACCGGGGAGCTGTTTTTT.

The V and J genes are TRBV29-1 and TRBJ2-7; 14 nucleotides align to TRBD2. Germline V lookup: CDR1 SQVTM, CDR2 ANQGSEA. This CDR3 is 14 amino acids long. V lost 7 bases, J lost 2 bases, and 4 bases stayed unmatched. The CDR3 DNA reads TGCAGCGCAAGACTAGCGGGAGGGCCCTACGAGCAGTACTTC. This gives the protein CSARLAGGPYEQYF.

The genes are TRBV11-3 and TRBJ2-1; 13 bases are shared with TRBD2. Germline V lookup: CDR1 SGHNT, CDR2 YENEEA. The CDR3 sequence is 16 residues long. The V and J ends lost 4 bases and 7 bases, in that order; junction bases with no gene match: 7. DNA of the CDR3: TGTGCCAGCAGCTCGAGGACTAGCGGGAGAGGTAATGAGCAGTTCTTC. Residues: CASSSRTSGRGNEQFF.

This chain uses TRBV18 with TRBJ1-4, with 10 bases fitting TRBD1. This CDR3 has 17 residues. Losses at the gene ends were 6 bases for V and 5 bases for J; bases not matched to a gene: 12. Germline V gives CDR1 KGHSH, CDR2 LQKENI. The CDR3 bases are TGTGCCAGCTCCCCTCCCCGGCCGGGACAGGGGAATGAAAAACTGTTTTTT. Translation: CASSPPRPGQGNEKLFF. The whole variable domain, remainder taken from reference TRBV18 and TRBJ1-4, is NAGVMQNPRHLVRRRGQEARLRCSPMKGHSHVYWYRQLPEEGLKFMVYLQKENIIDESGMPKERFSAEFPKEGPSILRIQQVVRGDSAAYFCASSPPRPGQGNEKLFFGSGTQLSVL.

CDR3 DNA: TGCGCCAGCAGCTTAACTGCGGGACTAGCGAGACCTCAGTACAATGAGCAGTTCTTC. Translation gives CASSLTAGLARPQYNEQFF. The rearrangement joins TRBV5-1 to TRBJ2-1, with 10 bases matching TRBD2. Losses at the gene ends were 2 bases for V and 4 bases for J; bases not matched to a gene: 15. This CDR3 spans 19 amino acids. Germline V gives CDR1 SGHRS, CDR2 YFSETQ.

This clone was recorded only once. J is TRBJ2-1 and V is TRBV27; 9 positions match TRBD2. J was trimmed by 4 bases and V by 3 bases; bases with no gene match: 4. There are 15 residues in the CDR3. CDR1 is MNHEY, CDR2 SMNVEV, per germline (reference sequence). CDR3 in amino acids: CASSFSGSGYNEQFF. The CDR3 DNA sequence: TGTGCCAGCAGTTTTAGCGGGAGTGGGTACAATGAGCAGTTCTTC.

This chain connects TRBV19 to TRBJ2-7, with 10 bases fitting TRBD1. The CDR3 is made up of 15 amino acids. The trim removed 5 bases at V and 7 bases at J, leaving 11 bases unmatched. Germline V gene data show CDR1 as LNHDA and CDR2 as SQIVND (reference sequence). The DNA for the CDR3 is TGTGCCAGTAGTGACCGGGACAGGGGCCGGTGGGAGCAGTACTTC. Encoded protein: CASSDRDRGRWEQYF.

Here the CDR3 DNA reads TGTGCCAGCAGTTCCGGGACGGCAACTAATGAAAAACTGTTTTTT. This codes for CASSSGTATNEKLFF. The chain employs TRBV7-9 and TRBJ1-4; possible D gene TRBD1, 5 bases. Trimming took 6 bases from V and 0 from J, leaving 11 bases between them. The length of the CDR3 is 15 residues. Per germline, CDR1 SEHNR and CDR2 FQNEAQ (reference sequence). The entire variable domain, with the rest obtained from reference TRBV7-9 and TRBJ1-4, is as follows: DTGVSQNPRHKITKRGQNVTFRCDPISEHNRLYWYRQTLGQGPEFLTYFQNEAQLEKSRLLSDRFSAERPKGSFSTLEIQRTEQGDSAMYLCASSSGTATNEKLFFGSGTQLSVL.